Listed here are 7 T cell receptor beta chains from one sample, sequenced in a study of T cells expressing NK-cell markers (TCRdb year 2020). Library preparation employed 5' RACE. These reads were obtained on an Illumina HiSeq 2000. Through TCRdb reprocessing, the reads give one entry per CDR3 protein sequence; DNA is omitted. The record for this sample contains under 600,000 distinct CDR3 sequences. Over 1.1% of the sample goes to the ten largest clones. Sample: blood T cells: a sorted CD56 or NKG2C T cell subset, CD4+ or CD8+ T cells, or bulk PBMC T cells (not recorded which). Every receptor here comes from a woman in her forties or fifties in good health. Donor details come from another sample of the same person, matched by shared clones.

This rearrangement joins TRBV28 to TRBJ2-1; as DNA is missing, the TRBD2 call by TCRdb cannot be tested. CDR1 and CDR2 from the germline V gene are MDHEN and SYDVKM. The CDR3 has 15 residues. The CDR3 here is CASSRKAGGPYEQFF.

The rearrangement links TRBV20-1 to TRBJ2-1; TCRdb's D call, TRBD1, is unchecked because there is no DNA. The germline V gene encodes CDR1 DFQATT and CDR2 SNEGSKA (reference sequence). CDR3 length: 14 residues. The CDR3 loop reads CSAVAPDSYNEQFF.

V is TRBV12-3 or TRBV12-4 and J is TRBJ1-5. The CDR3 sequence is 15 residues long. CDR3 protein: CASSLGLSGNQPQHF.

The chain combines TRBV30 with TRBJ2-1; without DNA, the TCRdb call of TRBD2 cannot be checked. The CDR3 runs to 15 residues. Germline assignment: CDR1 GTSNPN and CDR2 SVGIG (reference sequence). CDR3 residues: CAWSVDPSGKNEQFF.

The chain recombines TRBV5-1 with TRBJ2-1; TCRdb's D call of TRBD1 is untestable without DNA. The CDR3 length is 14 residues. Germline V gene lookup returns CDR1 SGHRS and CDR2 YFSETQ. The CDR3 loop reads CASSLRTGFYEQFF.

The chain recombines TRBV7-9 with TRBJ2-2; TCRdb's D call of TRBD1 is untestable without DNA. Germline values: CDR1 SEHNR, CDR2 FQNEAQ (reference sequence). This CDR3 region has 15 residues. CDR3 region: CASSPGQGRTGELFF. Filled out from reference TRBV7-9 and TRBJ2-2, the complete variable domain reads DTGVSQNPRHKITKRGQNVTFRCDPISEHNRLYWYRQTLGQGPEFLTYFQNEAQLEKSRLLSDRFSAERPKGSFSTLEIQRTEQGDSAMYLCASSPGQGRTGELFFGEGSRLTVL.

The chain recombines TRBV5-1 with TRBJ1-6; the TRBD1 assignment by TCRdb is unverifiable without DNA. CDR3 length: 15 amino acids. Germline CDR1 reads SGHRS; CDR2 reads YFSETQ. The CDR3 is CASSLNTGGDSPLHF.